The 26 T cell receptor beta chains reported below all come from one sample, sequenced in a study of shared clonotypes between healthy human individuals. The naive CD8 population came from CD45RO-negative cells selected for CCR7, without terminally differentiated effector memory CD45RA+ cells. Method: immunoSEQ multiplex PCR; TCRdb's copy keeps in-frame clones and lacks some. The table includes around 2,000,000 clones, about 92% detected once. The sequenced sample consisted of naive CD8+ T cells from PBMCs. Receptor source: a man younger than 30 in good health. Some clones in this sample may be carry-over from other donors' samples.

V usage is TRBV27 and J usage is TRBJ2-1; TRBD2 matches at 8 bases. In germline, CDR1 is MNHEY, CDR2 SMNVEV (reference sequence). The CDR3 runs 15 residues. Trimming removed 2 bases from V and 7 bases from J; junction bases left unmatched: 7. CDR3 sequence (DNA): TGTGCCAGCAGTTTAGTGGGGACTAGTAAAAATGAGCAGTTCTTC. It specifies CASSLVGTSKNEQFF.

The rearrangement joins TRBV4-2 to TRBJ1-3, with D possibly matching TRBD1 (6 bases). CDR1 LGHNA and CDR2 YNFKEQ come from the germline V gene. Trimming pared 0 bases from V and 2 bases from J, leaving 11 bases between. CDR3 length equals 16 residues. The CDR3 DNA reads TGTGCCAGCAGCCAAGATCGGGGACAAACTGGAAACACCATATATTTT. Its translation: CASSQDRGQTGNTIYF.

The chain couples TRBV7-9 to TRBJ1-1; D is ambiguous. Germline CDR1 reads SEHNR; CDR2 reads FQNEAQ (reference sequence). Deletions cut 1 base from V and 0 bases from J, with 9 bases between. The CDR3 covers 15 residues. The CDR3 DNA is TGTGCCAGCAGCTTAGGGGGAGTGATGAACACTGAAGCTTTCTTT. Its protein is CASSLGGVMNTEAFF. Full variable domain (rest looked up from reference TRBV7-9 and TRBJ1-1): DTGVSQNPRHKITKRGQNVTFRCDPISEHNRLYWYRQTLGQGPEFLTYFQNEAQLEKSRLLSDRFSAERPKGSFSTLEIQRTEQGDSAMYLCASSLGGVMNTEAFFGQGTRLTVV.

The chain employs TRBV15 and TRBJ2-1; no clear D gene. CDR3 length equals 16 residues. Germline loops: CDR1 LNHNV, CDR2 YYDKDF (reference sequence). Trimming stripped 0 bases from V and 2 bases from J, with 11 bases between. The CDR3 protein is CATSRDLSAPYNEQFF. CDR3 DNA sequence: TGTGCCACCAGCAGAGATCTTTCTGCCCCCTACAATGAGCAGTTCTTC.

This chain links TRBV28 with TRBJ2-1, with D hard to call. The CDR3 sequence is 16 residues long. Germline loops: CDR1 MDHEN, CDR2 SYDVKM. Trimming removed 2 bases from V and 2 bases from J, with 13 bases in between. Here the CDR3 DNA reads TGTGCCAGCAGTTTACCCCTCAGGTCCGCCTACAATGAGCAGTTCTTC. Encoded protein: CASSLPLRSAYNEQFF.

This clone was observed a single time. The J gene is TRBJ1-1, the V gene TRBV6-1; 10 bases map to TRBD1. Germline trimming cut 6 bases from V and 1 base from J; bases unmatched to any gene: 5. Germline V gives CDR1 MNHNS, CDR2 SASEGT. The CDR3 is 15 amino acids. The CDR3 DNA is TGTGCCAGCAGGACACGGGACAGGGGGAACACTGAAGCTTTCTTT. Encoded protein: CASRTRDRGNTEAFF.

This chain connects TRBV9 to TRBJ2-7; the match to TRBD2 covers 13 bases. The CDR3 contains 16 residues. CDR1 and CDR2 (germline): SGDLS, YYNGEE. After removal of 4 bases from V and 1 base from J, the junction contained 5 bases not matched to a gene. The CDR3 sequence: CASSRRLAGGSYEQYF. CDR3 nucleotides: TGTGCCAGCAGCCGCAGACTAGCGGGAGGATCCTACGAGCAGTACTTC. Drawing the rest from reference TRBV9 and TRBJ2-7, the complete variable domain is DSGVTQTPKHLITATGQRVTLRCSPRSGDLSVYWYQQSLDQGLQFLIQYYNGEERAKGNILERFSAQQFPDLHSELNLSSLELGDSALYFCASSRRLAGGSYEQYFGPGTRLTVT.

This clone was detected only a few times. The chain recombines TRBV7-9 with TRBJ1-2; perhaps TRBD1 as D (5 bases). Trimming left V 3 bases short and J 8 bases short, with 22 bases between. This CDR3 contains 16 residues. Per germline, CDR1 SEHNR and CDR2 FQNEAQ (reference sequence). The CDR3 reads CASSFGAKGWSGGYTF. The CDR3 nucleotides read TGTGCCAGCAGCTTTGGTGCTAAGGGGTGGTCGGGAGGCTACACCTTC.

The chain couples TRBV10-1 to TRBJ2-5; D possibly corresponds to TRBD2 (6 bases). The germline V gene encodes CDR1 WNHNN and CDR2 SYGVQD (reference sequence). This CDR3 spans 15 amino acids. V lost 0 bases and J lost 5, with 13 bases in between. Here the CDR3 reads CASSESRTGVETQYF. Here the CDR3 DNA reads TGCGCCAGCAGTGAGTCCCGAACGGGGGTGGAGACCCAGTACTTC.

This clone has a single count. V is TRBV10-1 and J is TRBJ2-7; 9 bases agree with TRBD1. The ends lost 3 bases at V and 2 bases at J; junction bases unmatched: 14. The CDR3 is 18 residues long. CDR1 is WNHNN and CDR2 is SYGVQD in the germline V gene (reference sequence). The CDR3 here is CASSDISLTGDRAYEQYF. The CDR3 nucleotides read TGCGCCAGCAGTGACATTTCGTTGACGGGGGACAGGGCCTACGAGCAGTACTTC.

J is TRBJ2-1 and V is TRBV6-1; 7 nucleotides agree with TRBD2. The CDR3 sequence is 15 residues long. The V gene end was trimmed by 2 bases and the J gene end by 6 bases; junction bases not matched to a gene: 7. The V gene's germline CDR1 is MNHNS and CDR2 SASEGT. The CDR3 DNA reads as TGTGCCAGCAGTGAATGGCGGGAGATCCCCAATGAGCAGTTCTTC. Protein sequence: CASSEWREIPNEQFF.

The J gene is TRBJ1-2, the V gene TRBV10-1; D is unresolved. Germline V CDR1 and CDR2: WNHNN, SYGVQD (reference sequence). The CDR3 is made up of 14 amino acids. The V end was cut by 10 bases, the J end by 1 base, with 16 bases between. The CDR3: CATAIGRINYGYTF. In DNA form, the CDR3 reads TGCGCCACAGCCATCGGACGGATTAACTATGGCTACACCTTC.

This clone was recorded only once. This chain joins TRBV15 and TRBJ1-5, with D possibly matching TRBD1 (5 bases). Trimming pared 5 bases from V and 2 bases from J, leaving 13 bases between. The CDR3 runs to 15 residues. In germline, CDR1 is LNHNV, CDR2 YYDKDF (reference sequence). The CDR3 is CATSPPGRGNQPQHF. The CDR3 nucleotides are TGTGCCACCAGCCCCCCAGGGCGGGGCAATCAGCCCCAGCATTTT.

The genes are TRBV27 and TRBJ1-5, with a tentative D call TRBD1 (5 bases). The ends were cut back, 5 bases at V and 4 bases at J, with 12 bases in the middle. CDR1 is MNHEY and CDR2 is SMNVEV in the germline V gene (reference sequence). The CDR3 runs to 14 residues. The chain's CDR3 is CASSTGGFNQPQHF. CDR3 nucleotides: TGTGCCAGCAGTACCGGGGGATTTAATCAGCCCCAGCATTTT.

The chain joins TRBV9 to TRBJ2-1; D is possibly TRBD1 (5 bases). This CDR3 comprises 13 residues. Trimming removed 1 base at V and 10 bases at J, with 12 bases between. Germline values: CDR1 SGDLS, CDR2 YYNGEE. The CDR3 sequence is CASSVWGLAEQFF. The CDR3 DNA is TGTGCCAGCAGCGTATGGGGCCTCGCCGAGCAGTTCTTC.

Comment on this clone: This CDR3 is also generated by other DNA sequences in the sample. This sequence joins TRBV19 and TRBJ2-7; D might be TRBD1 or TRBD2, each matching 6 bases. The V gene's germline CDR1 is LNHDA and CDR2 SQIVND (reference sequence). V lost 1 base to trimming and J lost 3 bases, with 10 bases between them. This CDR3 spans 14 amino acids. As DNA, the CDR3 is TGTGCCAGTAGTATAGGCAGGGGAGGCTACGAGCAGTACTTC. It yields the protein CASSIGRGGYEQYF.

The chain combines TRBV29-1 with TRBJ1-2, with TRBD1 as a possible D gene (6 bases). This CDR3 is built from 13 residues. Germline V gives CDR1 SQVTM, CDR2 ANQGSEA. The V end was cut by 6 bases, the J end by 2 bases, with 13 bases between. CDR3 sequence (DNA): TGCAGCGTAGGACAGAGAGAGAACTATGGCTACACCTTC. Its protein is CSVGQRENYGYTF. Filled out from reference TRBV29-1 and TRBJ1-2, the complete variable domain reads SAVISQKPSRDICQRGTSLTIQCQVDSQVTMMFWYRQQPGQSLTLIATANQGSEATYESGFVIDKFPISRPNLTFSTLTVSNMSPEDSSIYLCSVGQRENYGYTFGSGTRLTVV.

This chain links TRBV11-3 with TRBJ2-1; 10 bases line up with TRBD2. V gave up 1 base and J gave up 1 base; unmatched junction bases: 7. Germline CDR1 SGHNT, CDR2 YENEEA. The length of the CDR3 is 18 residues. The CDR3 DNA follows: TGTGCCAGCAGCTTAGTCAGCGGGAGGGAAGGGTCCTACAATGAGCAGTTCTTC. Protein: CASSLVSGREGSYNEQFF. Drawing the rest from reference TRBV11-3 and TRBJ2-1, the complete variable domain is EAGVVQSPRYKIIEKKQPVAFWCNPISGHNTLYWYLQNLGQGPELLIRYENEEAVDDSQLPKDRFSAERLKGVDSTLKIQPAELGDSAVYLCASSLVSGREGSYNEQFFGPGTRLTVL.

The chain couples TRBV4-2 to TRBJ1-2, with 11 bases identical to TRBD1. Trimming cost V 1 base and J 6 bases; bases outside gene matches: 4. CDR3 length: 15 amino acids. CDR1 and CDR2 (germline): LGHNA, YNFKEQ. The CDR3 here is CASSQVPGQGDGYTF. The CDR3 DNA is TGTGCCAGCAGCCAAGTGCCGGGACAGGGGGATGGCTACACCTTC.

The CDR3: CASSLDTEGSYGYTF. The CDR3 bases are TGTGCCAGCAGTTTAGACACGGAGGGTAGCTATGGCTACACCTTC. The rearrangement links TRBV28 to TRBJ1-2, with D uncertain. The CDR3 covers 15 residues. Germline CDR1 MDHEN, CDR2 SYDVKM. With 2 bases removed from V and 4 bases from J, the gap between germline ends came to 14 bases.

V usage is TRBV30 and J usage is TRBJ2-7, with D possibly TRBD2 on 6 matching bases. The CDR3 runs 16 residues. The ends were cut back, 3 bases at V and 1 base at J, with 19 bases in the middle. CDR1 is GTSNPN, CDR2 SVGIG, per germline (reference sequence). DNA for the CDR3: TGTGCCTGGAGCTTGGGCAATCCGGCGGGATCCTACGAGCAGTACTTC. Protein product: CAWSLGNPAGSYEQYF.

The chain combines TRBV13 with TRBJ1-2; D is unresolved. CDR1 is PRHDT and CDR2 is FYEKMQ in the germline V gene (reference sequence). There are 15 residues in the CDR3. V was trimmed by 4 bases and J by 6 bases, leaving 18 bases between them. The CDR3 coding sequence is TGTGCCAGCAGCTCCCGGACCCTCAGAAGGGATGGCTACACCTTC. Its protein product is CASSSRTLRRDGYTF.

DNA of the CDR3: TGTGCCAGACAACTAACAGGGACTACCTACGAGCAGTACTTC. Protein product: CARQLTGTTYEQYF. The rearrangement joins TRBV2 to TRBJ2-7; D possibly corresponds to TRBD2 (7 bases). CDR1 and CDR2 (germline): SNHLY, FYNNEI. V lost 9 bases and J 2 bases, leaving 17 bases between the germline ends. There are 14 residues in the CDR3.

This clone was seen once. The chain links TRBV28 to TRBJ2-2, with TRBD1 matching over 7 bases. Trimming cost V 2 bases and J 4 bases; bases outside gene matches: 7. The CDR3 covers 16 residues. The germline gives CDR1 MDHEN, CDR2 SYDVKM. The CDR3 reads CASSLAFYRGTGELFF. The CDR3, as DNA: TGTGCCAGCAGTTTAGCCTTTTACAGGGGCACCGGGGAGCTGTTTTTT. Full variable domain (missing parts from reference TRBV28 and TRBJ2-2): DVKVTQSSRYLVKRTGEKVFLECVQDMDHENMFWYRQDPGLGLRLIYFSYDVKMKEKGDIPEGYSVSREKKERFSLILESASTNQTSMYLCASSLAFYRGTGELFFGEGSRLTVL.

The chain couples TRBV27 to TRBJ2-7, with a possible D match to TRBD1 (6 bases). This CDR3 is 18 amino acids long. The V gene lost 5 bases and the J gene lost 6 bases, with 29 bases spanning the gap. CDR1 is MNHEY and CDR2 is SMNVEV in the germline V gene (reference sequence). CDR3 protein: CASSPLALTGLRRGEQYF. Written as DNA, the CDR3 is TGTGCCAGCAGTCCCTTGGCCCTTACAGGGCTCAGGCGAGGCGAGCAGTACTTC.

V gene TRBV25-1 combines with J gene TRBJ1-1, with a tentative D call TRBD1 (5 bases). The CDR3 is made up of 17 amino acids. Germline CDR1 MGHDK, CDR2 SYGVNS. Trimming took off 4 bases at V and 4 bases at J, with 22 bases between the two ends. CDR3 DNA: TGTGCCAGCAGTGGGCTCACAGGTCCCGATCCGGGCACTGAAGCTTTCTTT. Its translation is CASSGLTGPDPGTEAFF. The full variable domain, completed using reference TRBV25-1 and TRBJ1-1, is EADIYQTPRYLVIGTGKKITLECSQTMGHDKMYWYQQDPGMELHLIHYSYGVNSTEKGDLSSESTVSRIRTEHFPLTLESARPSHTSQYLCASSGLTGPDPGTEAFFGQGTRLTVV.